This T cell receptor beta chain was sequenced for a study of beta chain features in type 1 diabetes. In the study overall: All of the samples together had 107,917,701 sorted cells examined.

This clone was observed a few times. Its antigen is not known. The study reverse transcribed the entire isolated RNA, so it sequenced expressed TCRB transcripts. The protocol was immunoSEQ multiplex PCR, while the TCRdb copy is restricted to in-frame clones and leaves out a portion. This sample has 900,000 or so clones, with roughly a sixth found just once. Looked up from germline, CDR1 is MDHEN and CDR2 is SYDVKM. The V gene end was trimmed by 6 bases and the J gene end by 2 bases; junction bases not matched to a gene: 10. CDR3 size: 16 residues. The study's findings and limits: For patients, the naive, central memory and Treg TCRB repertoires appeared more alike than for healthy donors. TCRB CDR3 length was moderately but significantly reduced in all four CD4+ subsets of Type 1 diabetes patients. Cells that show high TCR expression could be over-represented by cDNA sequencing.

The chain combines TRBV28 with TRBJ2-3, with TRBD1 matching over 8 bases. The origin of this receptor is a woman under 30 in good health. Material: naive CD4+ T cells from blood. For the CDR3, the DNA is TGTGCCAGCAGGGAACTGGGGACAGGACCCACAGATACGCAGTATTTT. Translating it yields CASRELGTGPTDTQYF.